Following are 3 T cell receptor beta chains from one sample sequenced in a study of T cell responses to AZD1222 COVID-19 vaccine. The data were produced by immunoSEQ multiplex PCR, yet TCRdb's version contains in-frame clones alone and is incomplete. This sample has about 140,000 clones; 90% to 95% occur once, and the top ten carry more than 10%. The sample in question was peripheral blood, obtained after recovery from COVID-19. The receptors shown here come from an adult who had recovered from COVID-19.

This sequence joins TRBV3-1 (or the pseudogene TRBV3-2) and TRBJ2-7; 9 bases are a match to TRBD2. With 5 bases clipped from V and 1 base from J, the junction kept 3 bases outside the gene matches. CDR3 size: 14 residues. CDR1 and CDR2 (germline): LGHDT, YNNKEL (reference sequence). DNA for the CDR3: TGTGCCAGCAGCGAGACTAGCGGATCCTACGAGCAGTACTTC. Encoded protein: CASSETSGSYEQYF.

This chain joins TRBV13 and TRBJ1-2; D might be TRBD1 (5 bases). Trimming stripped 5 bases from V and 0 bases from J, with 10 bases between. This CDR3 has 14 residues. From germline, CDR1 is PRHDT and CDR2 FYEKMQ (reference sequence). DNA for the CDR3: TGTGCCAGCAGCCCCCGACAGACTAACTATGGCTACACCTTC. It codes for CASSPRQTNYGYTF.

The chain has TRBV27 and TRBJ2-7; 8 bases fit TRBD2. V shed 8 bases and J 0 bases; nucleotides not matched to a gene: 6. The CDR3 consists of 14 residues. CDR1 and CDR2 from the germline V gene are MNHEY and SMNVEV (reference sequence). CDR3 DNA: TGTGCCAGCGGCAAGGCGGGGGGCTCCTACGAGCAGTACTTC. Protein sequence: CASGKAGGSYEQYF.